Sequencing of this TCR beta chain was carried out in a study of molecular identifiers for immune sequencing clone quantification. Across the whole study: Replicate experiments divided RNA from about 19,000 or 110,000 naive CD8 cells into five parts and sequenced four. Study-wide points: Highly expanded clone sizes could be underestimated by identical TCR molecules that share a barcode.

Trimming left V 4 bases short and J 4 bases short, with 35 bases between. The V gene's germline CDR1 is SQVTM and CDR2 ANQGSEA. This CDR3 spans 21 amino acids. There are a few counts of this clonotype. The antigen is unknown. With listed TCR primers and previously described methods, bulk TCR libraries were prepared. Via MiXCR, TCRdb re-called the PCR reads, giving one row per CDR3 protein. Of tens of thousands of distinct CDR3 sequences in the sample, about a quarter were seen once. Sorting captured naive CD8 T cells as CD8+CD4-CCR7+CD45RA+. This receptor was taken from a human donor in good health. Some libraries in this study had Jurkat cell RNA spiked in. The chain links TRBV29-1 to TRBJ2-1, with a possible D match to TRBD1 (6 bases). Sequencing input: naive CD8+ T cells from blood, with Jurkat cell RNA spiked in. This sample's subset: FACS-sorted CD8+CD4-CCR7+CD45RA+ naive T cells. The DNA of the CDR3 is TGCAGCGTTGTGGTCGGGCTCGGGGCAGGGGCCACGGCCTTATATTACAATGAGCAGTTCTTC. This codes for CSVVVGLGAGATALYYNEQFF.